A single sample is the source of the 9 T cell receptor beta chains below, sequenced in a study of T cell responses to AZD1222 COVID-19 vaccine. Profiled with immunoSEQ multiplex PCR; TCRdb holds only in-frame clones, not every one. The table records approximately 180,000 clones, around 94% of them present only once. Sequencing was performed on peripheral blood, taken on day 0 of AZD1222 vaccination. The receptors come from an adult in good health.

This chain connects TRBV4-3 to TRBJ1-1, with a weak D call TRBD1 (5 bases). The V end lost 0 bases, the J end lost 1 base, and 18 bases lay between the germline ends. This CDR3 contains 18 residues. Germline-derived CDR1 and CDR2 are LGHNA and YSLEER. DNA for the CDR3: TGCGCCAGCAGCCAAGAGATAGAGGCAGGGCTTCGGAACACTGAAGCTTTCTTT. Its translation is CASSQEIEAGLRNTEAFF.

This clone was counted only a few times. This chain links TRBV30 with TRBJ1-3; D is undetermined. The V gene's germline CDR1 is GTSNPN and CDR2 SVGIG (reference sequence). This CDR3 is 14 amino acids long. Trimming took off 2 bases at V and 2 bases at J, with 10 bases between the two ends. This CDR3 is CAWSRRVPGNTIYF. The CDR3 nucleotides read TGTGCCTGGAGTCGTCGGGTACCTGGAAACACCATATATTTT.

This sequence joins TRBV4-2 and TRBJ1-2; 9 nucleotides match TRBD1. The CDR3 is 16 residues long. Germline V gene lookup returns CDR1 LGHNA and CDR2 YNFKEQ. The V segment lost 4 bases and the J segment 3 bases; nucleotides outside the gene matches: 9. CDR3 in DNA: TGTGCCAGCAGCCCGTCGGGACAGGGCGACCACTATGGCTACACCTTC. This encodes CASSPSGQGDHYGYTF.

The chain recombines TRBV6-6 with TRBJ2-3; no firm D call. The V gene lost 5 bases and the J gene lost 1 base, with 10 bases spanning the gap. CDR1 MNHNY and CDR2 SVGAGI come from the germline V gene (reference sequence). The CDR3 loop spans 14 amino acids. CDR3 sequence: CASSLGSRTDTQYF. The CDR3 region has the DNA TGTGCCAGCAGTCTGGGAAGCCGCACAGATACGCAGTATTTT.

The chain links TRBV29-1 to TRBJ1-1; unclear D gene. The V gene lost 5 bases and the J gene lost 1 base, with 5 bases spanning the gap. There are 11 residues in the CDR3. Germline V gene sequence: CDR1 SQVTM, CDR2 ANQGSEA. CDR3: CSVLRNTEAFF. In nucleotides, the CDR3 is TGCAGCGTTCTACGGAACACTGAAGCTTTCTTT.

V gene TRBV18 combines with J gene TRBJ1-5; a weak D match, TRBD1 (5 bases). CDR3 size: 15 residues. The V end lost 1 base, the J end lost 4 bases, and 11 bases lay between the germline ends. Looked up from germline, CDR1 is KGHSH and CDR2 is LQKENI. Written as DNA, the CDR3 is TGTGCCAGCTCACCACAGGGGTTTGAGAATCAGCCCCAGCATTTT. Translation: CASSPQGFENQPQHF.

The chain joins TRBV19 to TRBJ2-2, with D uncertain. Germline V gene data show CDR1 as LNHDA and CDR2 as SQIVND (reference sequence). This CDR3 is built from 14 residues. Trimming shortened V by 4 bases and J by 6 bases, and 12 bases separated the two germline ends. CDR3 DNA: TGTGCCAGTAGTACCAGGACCGCGCCCGGGGAGCTGTTTTTT. It specifies CASSTRTAPGELFF.

The rearrangement joins TRBV10-2 to TRBJ2-5, with D maybe TRBD2 (5 bases). This CDR3 has 13 amino acids. From germline, CDR1 is WSHSY and CDR2 SAAADI. V lost 4 bases to trimming and J lost 1 base, with 7 bases between them. CDR3 in DNA: TGCGCCAGCAGTGGGACTGTCCAAGAGACCCAGTACTTC. This encodes CASSGTVQETQYF.

The V gene is TRBV13, the J gene TRBJ2-2, with D maybe TRBD2 (5 bases). This CDR3 comprises 15 residues. The germline CDR1 and CDR2 sequences are PRHDT and FYEKMQ (reference sequence). The germline V and J ends were trimmed by 2 bases and 3 bases, with 10 bases remaining between them. CDR3: CASSLRDGYTGELFF. The CDR3 coding sequence is TGTGCCAGCAGCTTACGGGATGGATACACCGGGGAGCTGTTTTTT.